This TCR beta chain was profiled in a study of cytomegalovirus exposure and HLA in healthy donors listed by TCRdb under 2017. About the investigation overall: In an earlier analysis of 550 to 750 of the donors, around 290 Gb of sequence data and 95 million to 130 million unique TCR beta sequences from about 179 million T cells were reported. Of the roughly 420 genotyped donors, roughly 80% were placed in the genetic ancestry cluster associated with self-reported Caucasian donors. An earlier analysis of 587 of the donors used high-throughput TCR beta sequencing to judge whether each TCR beta V gene segment behaved as functional or pseudogenic. Besides the first cohort of under 700 subjects, a separate validation cohort made up of 120 different subjects was used. Rather than drawing on any new phenotypic data, the later analysis identified candidate immune exposures from TCR beta sequences and the way those sequences occurred across donors. All discovery cohort repertoires had been generated on a single sequencing platform. Donor age, sex, ethnicity and CMV serostatus were collected together with the repertoire data. The T cell repertoires of under 750 subjects were profiled by immunosequencing and related to cytomegalovirus serostatus. High-throughput TCR immunosequencing, statistical association of individual TCRs with disease status, and machine learning were combined to predict cytomegalovirus infection status. An early release covering 550 to 700 HLA-typed donors comprised 250 to 350 gigabases of sequencing data and 85 million to 100 million unique TCR sequences. A later analysis re-analyzed previously published TCR beta repertoires from roughly 600 donors and added high-resolution HLA genotyping to study TCR occurrence patterns. Among 300 to 500 genotyped donors of the cohort, an average of around 240,000 unique TCR beta nucleotide sequences was sequenced per donor, of which about 19% were non-productive. Because of strong linkage in the cohort, 4 to 6 DR-DQ haplotypes were treated as single units for association and clustering. The number of donors typed differed by locus, with roughly 620-630 for A, B, C, DRB1 and DQB1, 522 for DQA1, 600 to 610 for DPA1, and approximately 470 for DPB1. The aim of the study was to test whether cataloging public T cell receptors could identify signatures of past pathogen exposure. In a later genetic analysis, genome-wide SNP genotypes for about 55% of the roughly 700 donors were used, and that subset was treated as a discovery cohort. Class I and class II HLA loci were covered by the typing at four-digit resolution.

About this clone: It has no known antigen specificity. Qualities for individual bases were not recorded, and no much larger clone is one base off.

Receptor amplification or capture employed the immunoSEQ multiplex PCR assay. For the multiplex PCR, a mixture combining 60 forward primers for TCR Vbeta segments and 13 reverse primers for TCR Jbeta segments was used. The CDR3 region of rearranged TCR beta genes was amplified from genomic DNA with a multiplex PCR assay. Amplified TCR beta libraries were sequenced as 87-base-pair reads on the Illumina HiSeq System. For the original study's pipeline: In a later analysis, roughly 80 million unique TCR beta chains were counted across the approximately 670 repertoires, and approximately 11 million of these chains were shared by at least two donors. Raw reads were error-corrected and collapsed into unique sequences by a nearest-neighbor algorithm in which closely related sequences were merged to remove PCR and sequencing errors. Alignment of CDR3 sequences to IMGT reference sequences was used to assign V, D and J gene segments. For a sequence to be retained, a match of at least six nucleotides to both a V gene segment and a J gene segment was required. Rearrangements were called productive when the CDR3 lacked stop codons and stayed in frame with V and J; all others were non-productive. Following IMGT convention, CDR3 was defined as the stretch from the second conserved V-encoded cysteine to the conserved J-encoded phenylalanine. The earlier analysis of about 610 of the donors excluded sequences that lacked an unambiguous match to a single V gene segment. An earlier analysis of a few hundred of the donors classified V segments as functional when productive rearrangements were above 56.7% and as segregating when the standard deviation between donors was above 5%. A statistical classification framework was developed to diagnose cytomegalovirus status using the catalog of TCR beta chain sequences. In a later analysis, TCR nucleotide sequences were compared against IMGT/GENE-DB human TR gene sequences so that V and J genes could be assigned. A later analysis assigned CDR3 sequences and most-parsimonious VDJ recombination scenarios with the TCRdist pipeline. In a later analysis, every TCR beta chain was defined by the combination of its CDR3 amino acid sequence and its V-gene family, and reads without a unique V-gene family were dropped. To address suspected cross-contamination and a sequencing artifact, a later analysis removed a few hundred highly shared, low-generation-probability nucleotide sequences. A later analysis calculated a clonal expansion index for each public chain from normalized within-repertoire ranks of inferred template counts. In a later analysis, generation probabilities were computed using a VDJ recombination model fitted to out-of-frame rearrangements, and the results were checked against IGoR. In a later analysis, hypergeometric tests were used to score TCR-TCR, TCR-HLA and TCR-CMV co-occurrence, with a repertoire-size bias correction applied to TCR pairs. False discovery rates were estimated in a later analysis by permuting HLA or CMV assignments 20 times. In a later analysis, co-occurring TCRs were grouped with DBSCAN, and TCRdist sequence similarity was added when clustering was performed within HLA-allele-positive subsets. Repertoires with fewer than 30,000 or more than 120,000 public chains, plus five repertoires with anomalous nucleotide sharing, were excluded from co-occurrence clustering. Sourced from immuneACCESS, this table was stored by TCRdb with only in-frame sequences that have V and J called. A share of the clones is absent; for the studies checked, an unresolved V gene accounts for under half, and the remainder has no known explanation. Clone size and the V and J calls come from that table; the DNA yielded D and trimming. A total of about 98,000 clones appear in this sample, 80% to 85% of them only once. The leading ten clones occupy approximately 1.4% of the sample.

Germline trimming: 5 bases from V, 4 bases from J; junction bases outside gene matches: 8. CDR1 and CDR2, looked up from the germline V gene, are MDHEN and SYDVKM. The CDR3 measures 15 amino acids from cysteine to phenylalanine. Only the CDR3 part of the read is kept: 45 bases, read in frame from the first base. Study-wide findings and limitations: The study gave a list of about 150 TCR beta chains associated with cytomegalovirus. The classifier was reported to diagnose cytomegalovirus status with high specificity and sensitivity in both the original cohort and the validation cohort. Because some donors lacked HLA typing at each locus, the association tests relied only on the typed subset. In an earlier analysis of around 600 of the donors, most TCR beta V segments appeared in productive rearrangements about 87% or about 30% of the time, broadly matching IMGT annotations. In vitro tests confirmed that a few of the cytomegalovirus-associated TCR beta chains recognize cytomegalovirus antigens. In a later analysis, HLA-associated TCR beta chains showed more clonal expansion and lower generation probabilities than non-associated chains that were equally common. Correlated functional status among segregating V segments might reflect linkage disequilibrium, but an unknown experimental factor could not be ruled out. In a later genetic analysis, a missense DCLRE1C variant was associated with V-gene and J-gene trimming of TCR beta chains, and the association was replicated in an independent cohort. A cluster of highly shared sequence variants was judged likely to be a technical artifact of the sequencing pipeline. According to a later analysis, TCR association rates differed among HLA loci, with DRB1 alleles showing the most associated TCRs and HLA-C alleles showing the fewest. Some IMGT-functional V segments, including TRBV6-2 and TRBV6-3, could not be distinguished by the 87-base-pair reads and were therefore excluded. According to a later genetic analysis, donors in an Asian-associated ancestry cluster had fewer N-insertions in productive TCRs than the approximately 650-donor mean. The earlier analysis of approximately 590 of the donors excluded approximately 15 rarely observed V segments, including chromosome 9 orphons, because counts were too low. According to a later analysis, parvovirus B19, influenza, CMV and Epstein-Barr virus appeared linked to several top co-occurrence clusters. A further reported finding was that TCR beta sequences accurately predicted the HLA-A and HLA-B alleles for most subjects in the first cohort. The only immune exposure information available for the cohort was CMV serostatus. Most TCR sequences were seen in very few donors, while some public TCRs were found in many individuals. Most CMV-associated TCR beta chains appeared to be HLA-restricted in a later analysis, and the HLA associations seemed to be driven largely by CMV exposure. Sequencing depth was assumed to be roughly uniform across donors in the presence/absence analyses, though that assumption may not hold. This cohort had only TCR beta chains sequenced, and the lack of alpha or paired-chain data limited which features could be detected. It was suggested by the authors that the approach could potentially be generalized to other disease states and immunological phenotypes. A later analysis associated about 18,000 TCR beta sequences with specific HLA alleles at a false discovery rate of 0.05. When HLA alleles, especially DR and DQ, strongly co-occurred, TCR associations were difficult to assign to individual alleles.

The cohort comprised 670 or so healthy bone marrow donors. Cohort members were all nominally healthy when sampled, although unrecorded immune exposures were likely present. The donor tested CMV seronegative and was one of the 352 seronegative cohort members. Each donor provided a peripheral blood sample, and peripheral blood mononuclear cells were used for TCR beta sequencing. The Qiagen DNeasy Blood Extraction Kit was used to extract genomic DNA from the blood cell samples. The sample comprised PBMCs. Recombination joined TRBV28 with TRBJ1-2, with 9 bases aligning to TRBD1. The TCR originated in a man in his forties in good health and CMV-seronegative. At the DNA level, the sequence is TGTGCCAGCAGTCCGTCTGGACAGGGGCGCTATGGCTACACCTTC. It translates as CASSPSGQGRYGYTF.